What follows are 31 T cell receptor beta chains derived from one specimen sequenced in a study of T-cell memory formation after mild COVID-19. Using its own MiXCR run on the 5' RACE reads, TCRdb lists one record per CDR3 protein. This sample has about 170,000 distinct CDR3 sequences, with 13% found just once. What was sequenced was PBMCs or a T cell subset sorted from them (not recorded which). The receptors derive from a young man who had mild COVID-19 (a few samples of this study predate the infection). Cell type and time point are not known.

This rearrangement joins TRBV7-8 to TRBJ1-2, with 9 bases matching TRBD1. From germline, CDR1 is SGHVS and CDR2 FQNEAQ. The V segment lost 5 bases and the J segment 4 bases; nucleotides outside the gene matches: 8. There are 15 residues in the CDR3. The CDR3 spells CASSRGTGSPYGYTF. The CDR3 DNA reads as TGTGCCAGCAGCCGTGGGACAGGGTCACCCTATGGCTACACCTTC.

This sequence joins TRBV7-2 and TRBJ2-5; 8 positions agree with TRBD2. The ends lost 6 bases at V and 9 bases at J; junction bases unmatched: 12. Germline CDR1 SGHTA, CDR2 FQGNSA. This CDR3 is 14 amino acids long. The CDR3 loop is CASRRAGAAGAQYF. The DNA of the CDR3 is TGTGCCAGCAGACGAGCGGGTGCAGCGGGGGCCCAGTACTTC.

This clonotype was found a few times. The chain couples TRBV7-9 to TRBJ2-3; D unclear. The ends were cut back, 5 bases at V and 2 bases at J, with 5 bases in the middle. CDR1 is SEHNR and CDR2 is FQNEAQ in the germline V gene (reference sequence). There are 12 residues in the CDR3. The CDR3, as DNA: TGTGCCAGCAGCGCTATCACAGATACGCAGTATTTT. This gives the protein CASSAITDTQYF.

As DNA, the CDR3 is TGTGCCAGCAGCCACACCCAGGGGGCAGGGATCTTGGGGGCTTTCTTT. This encodes CASSHTQGAGILGAFF. This sequence joins TRBV12-3 or TRBV12-4 and TRBJ1-1; 8 bases line up with TRBD1. The CDR3 has 16 amino acids. V lost 6 bases, J lost 11 bases, and 20 bases stayed unmatched.

V is TRBV5-1 and J is TRBJ2-3, with 10 bases identical to TRBD2. Per the germline V gene, CDR1 is SGHRS and CDR2 is YFSETQ. The junction had 11 bases not matched to a gene; V was cut back by 4 bases and J by 3 bases. The CDR3 totals 17 residues. Here the CDR3 DNA reads TGCGCCAGCAGCGACTTAGCGGGGGGCGCTAGAACAGATACGCAGTATTTT. Translation: CASSDLAGGARTDTQYF.

The chain couples TRBV5-4 to TRBJ1-5; D call uncertain. V was shortened by 4 bases and J by 2 bases, with 10 bases between the two germline ends. The CDR3 is 14 residues long. The germline gives CDR1 SGHNT, CDR2 YYREEE (reference sequence). The CDR3 loop is CASSEGGGNQPQHF. The CDR3 nucleotides read TGTGCCAGCAGCGAGGGTGGTGGCAATCAGCCCCAGCATTTT.

This chain uses TRBV4-1 with TRBJ2-1; no clear D gene. Trimming pared 1 base from V and 3 bases from J, leaving 1 base between. The CDR3 is made up of 12 amino acids. CDR1 is MGHRA, CDR2 YSYEKL, per germline. The CDR3 reads CASSQVYNEQFF. The CDR3 nucleotides read TGCGCCAGCAGCCAAGTCTACAATGAGCAGTTCTTC.

CDR3 bases: TGTGCCAGCAGTCTTTTTGGGACTAGCGGGCTGTGGGGGATGGGAACAGATACGCAGTATTTT. Its protein product is CASSLFGTSGLWGMGTDTQYF. This sequence joins TRBV9 and TRBJ2-3; 12 nucleotides agree with TRBD2. The CDR3 has 21 residues. Trimming at V came to 5 bases and at J to 3 bases, leaving 22 bases not matched to a gene. Looked up from germline, CDR1 is SGDLS and CDR2 is YYNGEE.

This clonotype was recorded a few times. The V gene is TRBV6-1, the J gene TRBJ1-6; D unclear. CDR1 is MNHNS and CDR2 is SASEGT in the germline V gene. The V gene lost 2 bases and the J gene lost 10 bases, with 6 bases spanning the gap. CDR3 length equals 12 residues. CDR3 coding DNA: TGTGCCAGCAGTGAAATGGAATCACCCCTCCACTTT. Protein product: CASSEMESPLHF.

The sample holds a few counts of this clonotype. V and J are TRBV28 and TRBJ2-2; D possibly corresponds to TRBD1 (5 bases). The CDR3 is 13 amino acids. Germline values: CDR1 MDHEN, CDR2 SYDVKM. The V gene lost 2 bases and the J gene lost 6 bases, with 7 bases spanning the gap. In DNA form, the CDR3 reads TGTGCCAGCAGTTTAATAGGGGCCGGGGAGCTGTTTTTT. Translating it yields CASSLIGAGELFF.

This clonotype was observed many times. This chain connects TRBV12-3 or TRBV12-4 to TRBJ2-7; the D gene is possibly TRBD1 (5 bases). V shed 6 bases and J shed 3 bases, with 15 bases lying between them. This CDR3 comprises 14 residues. The CDR3 nucleotides read TGTGCCAGCAGCCACGGACAAAGTAGCTACGAGCAGTACTTC. Translated: CASSHGQSSYEQYF.

In this sample, this clonotype turned up many times. The CDR3 DNA reads TGTGCCAGCAGTTACTCAGGGGGTGAAAAACTGTTTTTT. This sequence encodes CASSYSGGEKLFF. This chain uses TRBV6-5 with TRBJ1-4; possibly TRBD1 for D (6 bases). Germline CDR1 MNHEY, CDR2 SVGAGI. Trimming pared 0 bases from V and 7 bases from J, leaving 6 bases between. The CDR3 covers 13 residues.

J is TRBJ1-2 and V is TRBV5-5, with D tentatively TRBD1 (5 bases). The CDR3 sequence is 14 residues long. V lost 0 bases and J 4 bases, leaving 10 bases between the germline ends. Germline V gene data show CDR1 as SGHKS and CDR2 as YYEKEE (reference sequence). The CDR3 protein is CASSLAGTVYGYTF. CDR3 in DNA: TGTGCCAGCAGCTTGGCTGGGACGGTCTATGGCTACACCTTC.

The chain recombines TRBV28 with TRBJ1-2; a possible D gene is TRBD1 (6 bases). Germline V CDR1 and CDR2: MDHEN, SYDVKM. This CDR3 region has 14 residues. The V end was cut by 1 base, the J end by 8 bases, with 14 bases between. The DNA of the CDR3 is TGTGCCAGCAGTTTATACAGGGATGCCAGAGGCTACACCTTC. It encodes CASSLYRDARGYTF.

This clonotype showed up just a few times. J is TRBJ2-7 and V is TRBV7-9, with a tentative D call TRBD2 (6 bases). Per germline, CDR1 SEHNR and CDR2 FQNEAQ (reference sequence). Trimming took 1 base from V and 3 from J, leaving 10 bases between them. This CDR3 is built from 14 residues. DNA for the CDR3: TGTGCCAGCAGCTTAGGCGGGGTCCGCTACGAGCAGTACTTC. Its translation is CASSLGGVRYEQYF.

V and J are TRBV6-2 or TRBV6-3 and TRBJ2-2; 7 bases agree with TRBD2. The CDR3 sequence is 15 residues long. Per the germline V gene, CDR1 is MNHEY and CDR2 is SVGEGT. The ends lost 8 bases at V and 0 bases at J; junction bases unmatched: 6. The CDR3 here is CASRLGGSNTGELFF. DNA for the CDR3: TGTGCCAGCCGACTGGGGGGGTCGAACACCGGGGAGCTGTTTTTT.

The chain couples TRBV6-5 to TRBJ2-5, with TRBD2 as a possible D gene (5 bases). The CDR3 has 14 residues. CDR1 is MNHEY and CDR2 is SVGAGI in the germline V gene. V lost 2 bases and J 5 bases, leaving 12 bases between the germline ends. CDR3 nucleotides: TGTGCCAGCAGTTACGTCCCCCGGAGGGAGACCCAGTACTTC. This sequence encodes CASSYVPRRETQYF.

The gene calls are TRBV7-6 and TRBJ2-7; 13 bases fit TRBD2. V was pared by 1 base and J by 4 bases, with 4 bases of the junction left unmatched. Germline CDR1 reads SGHVS; CDR2 reads FNYEAQ. The CDR3 is made up of 16 amino acids. For the CDR3, the DNA is TGTGCCAGCAGCTTAGGACTAGCGGGGGGCCAGTACGAGCAGTACTTC. Its protein product is CASSLGLAGGQYEQYF. The full variable domain, its missing parts supplied by reference TRBV7-6 and TRBJ2-7, is GAGVSQSPRYKVTKRGQDVALRCDPISGHVSLYWYRQALGQGPEFLTYFNYEAQQDKSGLPNDRFSAERPEGSISTLTIQRTEQRDSAMYRCASSLGLAGGQYEQYFGPGTRLTVT.

The chain joins TRBV18 to TRBJ2-1; tentative D call: TRBD2 (6 bases). V dropped 2 bases and J dropped 11 bases, with 13 bases sitting between them. The germline V gene has CDR1 KGHSH and CDR2 LQKENI. The length of the CDR3 is 13 residues. CDR3 nucleotides: TGTGCCAGCTCACCAGAGGAAGGGACTCAGCAGTTCTTC. Its protein is CASSPEEGTQQFF.

The V call is TRBV7-2, the J call TRBJ2-5; tentatively, D is TRBD1 or TRBD2 (5 bases each). The V end lost 1 base, the J end lost 4 bases, and 10 bases lay between the germline ends. Germline-derived CDR1 and CDR2 are SGHTA and FQGNSA. There are 14 residues in the CDR3. The CDR3 here is CASSLGGSPETQYF. CDR3 nucleotides: TGTGCCAGCAGCTTAGGGGGGTCCCCAGAGACCCAGTACTTC.

This clonotype was seen more than once but under ten times. The chain couples TRBV20-1 to TRBJ2-7, with a weak D call TRBD2 (6 bases). Trimming pared 6 bases from V and 3 bases from J, leaving 27 bases between. This CDR3 has 17 amino acids. Germline values: CDR1 DFQATT, CDR2 SNEGSKA (reference sequence). CDR3 amino acids: CSATPIAGPGGYYEQYF. Here the CDR3 DNA reads TGCAGTGCAACTCCGATTGCGGGGCCCGGAGGGTACTACGAGCAGTACTTC.

V gene TRBV7-2 combines with J gene TRBJ2-7; D might be TRBD1 (6 bases). The CDR3 sequence is 12 residues long. In germline, CDR1 is SGHTA, CDR2 FQGNSA. V was clipped by 1 base and J by 6 bases, with 7 bases between them. CDR3 protein: CASSLDRAEQYF. The CDR3 DNA reads as TGTGCCAGCAGCTTAGACAGGGCCGAGCAGTACTTC.

In this sample, this clonotype turned up many times. The V call is TRBV7-2, the J call TRBJ1-4; 10 positions match TRBD1. The J segment lost 2 bases and the V segment lost 2 bases, leaving 8 bases of the junction unmatched. The CDR3 contains 18 residues. The germline V gene has CDR1 SGHTA and CDR2 FQGNSA. Written as DNA, the CDR3 is TGTGCCAGCAGCTTAAGGAGACAGGGGGCGCTTACTAATGAAAAACTGTTTTTT. Translated: CASSLRRQGALTNEKLFF.

V is TRBV20-1 and J is TRBJ2-1, with TRBD2 matching over 8 bases. The germline CDR1 and CDR2 sequences are DFQATT and SNEGSKA (reference sequence). This CDR3 has 14 residues. The V and J ends lost 1 base and 7 bases, in that order; junction bases with no gene match: 6. CDR3 sequence (DNA): TGCAGTGCTAGAGTCGGGGGGGCCCGGAATGAGCAGTTCTTC. Protein product: CSARVGGARNEQFF.

This clonotype has a handful of counts. This chain uses TRBV12-3 or TRBV12-4 with TRBJ1-1; D is undetermined. The CDR3 runs 14 residues. V lost 3 bases and J lost 4, with 12 bases in between. The DNA of the CDR3 is TGTGCCAGCAGTTTGAACAGTCAAGTCACTGAAGCTTTCTTT. Amino acid sequence: CASSLNSQVTEAFF.

The V and J genes are TRBV7-2 and TRBJ2-6; D possibly matches TRBD1 or TRBD2 (5 bases each). CDR1 is SGHTA and CDR2 is FQGNSA in the germline V gene. Trimming removed 1 base at V and 0 bases at J, with 13 bases between. The CDR3 has 18 amino acids. CDR3 bases: TGTGCCAGCAGCTTAGTGGCAGGGAGCTACTCTGGGGCCAACGTCCTGACTTTC. Amino acid sequence: CASSLVAGSYSGANVLTF.

This chain uses TRBV10-2 with TRBJ2-6, with unresolved D. The CDR3 covers 17 residues. Trimming took off 2 bases at V and 2 bases at J, with 13 bases between the two ends. The germline V gene encodes CDR1 WSHSY and CDR2 SAAADI. CDR3 DNA: TGCGCCAGCAGTGAGCATCCCGGAGTAACTGGGGCCAACGTCCTGACTTTC. Its translation: CASSEHPGVTGANVLTF.

This clonotype was picked up a small number of times. V usage is TRBV5-1 and J usage is TRBJ2-2; D is unresolved. Germline V lookup: CDR1 SGHRS, CDR2 YFSETQ. The length of the CDR3 is 15 residues. Trimming took 2 bases from V and 6 from J, leaving 14 bases between them. CDR3 in amino acids: CASSLSFRGAGELFF. CDR3 nucleotides: TGCGCCAGCAGCTTATCATTCAGAGGCGCCGGGGAGCTGTTTTTT. Full variable domain (missing parts from reference TRBV5-1 and TRBJ2-2): KAGVTQTPRYLIKTRGQQVTLSCSPISGHRSVSWYQQTPGQGLQFLFEYFSETQRNKGNFPGRFSGRQFSNSRSEMNVSTLELGDSALYLCASSLSFRGAGELFFGEGSRLTVL.

The genes are TRBV6-6 and TRBJ2-7; D is unclear. Trimming took 4 bases from V and 7 from J, leaving 14 bases between them. CDR3 length equals 13 residues. Germline V CDR1 and CDR2: MNHNY, SVGAGI (reference sequence). This CDR3 is CASSWAPSGEQYV. CDR3 nucleotides: TGTGCCAGCAGTTGGGCGCCCTCGGGTGAGCAGTACGTC.

This clonotype was counted a few times. This chain uses TRBV7-2 with TRBJ2-3; the D is unclear. The CDR3 length is 15 residues. Trimming pared 5 bases from V and 6 bases from J, leaving 18 bases between. Germline V gene lookup returns CDR1 SGHTA and CDR2 FQGNSA. CDR3 in amino acids: CASSRLDPRGDTQYF. The CDR3 DNA sequence: TGTGCCAGCAGCCGTCTAGACCCTAGAGGCGATACGCAGTATTTT. The full variable domain, its missing parts supplied by reference TRBV7-2 and TRBJ2-3, is GAGVSQSPSNKVTEKGKDVELRCDPISGHTALYWYRQSLGQGLEFLIYFQGNSAPDKSGLPSDRFSAERTGGSVSTLTIQRTQQEDSAVYLCASSRLDPRGDTQYFGPGTRLTVL.

This clonotype occurred a few times. This chain uses TRBV5-1 with TRBJ2-3, with 7 bases that match TRBD2. Germline V CDR1 and CDR2: SGHRS, YFSETQ. The CDR3 has 14 amino acids. Trimming took 3 bases from V and 5 from J; bases not matched to a gene: 6. This chain's CDR3 is CASSSTSRVDTQYF. The CDR3 bases are TGCGCCAGCAGCTCGACTAGCCGGGTAGATACGCAGTATTTT.